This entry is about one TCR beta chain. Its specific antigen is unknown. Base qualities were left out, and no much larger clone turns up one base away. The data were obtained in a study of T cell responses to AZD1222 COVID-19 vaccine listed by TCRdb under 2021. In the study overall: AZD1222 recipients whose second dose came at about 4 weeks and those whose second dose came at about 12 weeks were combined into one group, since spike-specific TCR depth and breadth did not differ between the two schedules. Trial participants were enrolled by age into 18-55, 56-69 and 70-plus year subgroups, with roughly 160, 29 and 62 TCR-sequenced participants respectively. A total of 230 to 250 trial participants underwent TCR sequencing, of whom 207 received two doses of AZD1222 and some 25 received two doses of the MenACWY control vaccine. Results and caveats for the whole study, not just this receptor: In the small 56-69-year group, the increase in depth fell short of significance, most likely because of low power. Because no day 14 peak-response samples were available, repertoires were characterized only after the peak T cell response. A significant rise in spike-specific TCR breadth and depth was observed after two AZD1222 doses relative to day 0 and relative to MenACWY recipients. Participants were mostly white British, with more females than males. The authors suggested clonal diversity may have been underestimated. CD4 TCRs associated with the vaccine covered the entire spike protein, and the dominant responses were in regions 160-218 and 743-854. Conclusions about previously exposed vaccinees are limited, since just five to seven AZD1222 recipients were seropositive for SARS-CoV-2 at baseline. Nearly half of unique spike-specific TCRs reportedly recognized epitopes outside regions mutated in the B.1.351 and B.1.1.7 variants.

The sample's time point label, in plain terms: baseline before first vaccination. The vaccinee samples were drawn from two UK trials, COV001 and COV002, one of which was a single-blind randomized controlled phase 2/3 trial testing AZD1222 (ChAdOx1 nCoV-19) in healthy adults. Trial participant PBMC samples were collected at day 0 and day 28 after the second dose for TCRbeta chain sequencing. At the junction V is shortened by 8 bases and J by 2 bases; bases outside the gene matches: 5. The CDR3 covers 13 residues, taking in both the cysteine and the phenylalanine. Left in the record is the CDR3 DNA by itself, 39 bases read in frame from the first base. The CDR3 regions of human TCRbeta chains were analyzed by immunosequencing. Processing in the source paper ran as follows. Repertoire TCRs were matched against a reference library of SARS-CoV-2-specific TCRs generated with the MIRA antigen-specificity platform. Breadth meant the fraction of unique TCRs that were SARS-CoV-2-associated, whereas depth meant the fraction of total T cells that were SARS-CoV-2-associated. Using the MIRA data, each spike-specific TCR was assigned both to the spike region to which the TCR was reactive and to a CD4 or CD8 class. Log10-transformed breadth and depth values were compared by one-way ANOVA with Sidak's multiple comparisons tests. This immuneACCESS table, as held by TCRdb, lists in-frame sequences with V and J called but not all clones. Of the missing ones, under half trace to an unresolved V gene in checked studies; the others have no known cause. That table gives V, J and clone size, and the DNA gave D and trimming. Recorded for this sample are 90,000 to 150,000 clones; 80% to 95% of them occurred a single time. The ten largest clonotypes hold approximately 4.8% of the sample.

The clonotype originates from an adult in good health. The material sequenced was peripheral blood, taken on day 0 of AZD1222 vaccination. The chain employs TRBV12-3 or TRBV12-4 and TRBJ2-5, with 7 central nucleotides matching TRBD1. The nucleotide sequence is TGTGCCAGCCCAATGGGACAGCAAGAGACCCAGTACTTC. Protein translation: CASPMGQQETQYF.